These T cell receptor beta chains were read from a single sample in a study of OX40 agonist ivuxolimab in advanced cancers. Sequenced by immunoSEQ multiplex PCR; TCRdb stores in-frame clones only, minus some. The profile covers almost 70,000 clones, with over 60% appearing a single time and 2% to 2.5% taken by the ten largest. Material: CD4+ or CD8+ T cells sorted from blood, obtained in a trial of the OX40 agonist ivuxolimab. The origin of the receptors is an adult with an advanced solid tumor such as melanoma, head and neck, liver or kidney cancer. CDR3s include the opening cysteine and the closing phenylalanine or tryptophan. D genes are given only for firm matches. Expanded clones get a size class; other rows say once, few or many, or leave the size out.

D gene	J gene	clone size	V gene	CDR3 protein	CDR3 DNA
.	TRBJ1-1	.	TRBV25-1	CASSAMTGTQNTEAFF	TGTGCCAGCAGTGCAATGACCGGGACACAGAACACTGAAGCTTTCTTT
.	TRBJ1-5	.	TRBV2	CASTLGRLGQPQHF	TGTGCCAGCACCTTGGGGCGGTTGGGTCAGCCCCAGCATTTT
.	TRBJ2-7	.	TRBV27	CASSLYFGETYEQYF	TGTGCCAGCAGTTTATATTTCGGGGAAACCTACGAGCAGTACTTC
TRBD1	TRBJ1-1	.	TRBV10-3	CAINTPTGGPTEAFF	TGTGCCATTAATACCCCGACAGGGGGCCCCACTGAAGCTTTCTTT
.	TRBJ1-3	few	TRBV28	CASISADPSGNTIYF	TGTGCCAGCATTTCTGCGGATCCCTCTGGAAACACCATATATTTT
TRBD1	TRBJ1-1	.	TRBV2	CASAGQDTEAFF	TGTGCCAGCGCTGGACAGGACACTGAAGCTTTCTTT
.	TRBJ1-4	few	TRBV21-1	CASSTNRGRKIATNEKLFF	TGTGCCAGCAGCACCAACAGGGGGCGGAAAATTGCAACTAATGAAAAACTGTTTTTT
TRBD2	TRBJ2-1	.	TRBV5-1	CASRPTPSGTNNEQFF	TGCGCCAGCAGACCTACCCCTAGCGGAACTAACAATGAGCAGTTCTTC
TRBD2	TRBJ2-1	.	TRBV19	CASSIRTSGRKFF	TGTGCCAGTAGTATACGGACTAGCGGGAGGAAGTTCTTC
.	TRBJ1-3	.	TRBV7-3	CASSPNGNTIYF	TGTGCCAGCAGCCCGAATGGAAACACCATATATTTT
.	TRBJ2-1	.	TRBV6-6	CASRGGSSYNEQFF	TGTGCCAGCAGAGGAGGGAGCTCCTACAATGAGCAGTTCTTC
.	TRBJ2-3	once	TRBV28	CASRLGAGDTQYF	TGTGCCAGCAGGTTGGGGGCCGGAGATACGCAGTATTTT
TRBD1	TRBJ1-5	once	TRBV28	CASSLDRVNQPQHF	TGTGCCAGCAGCCTTGACAGGGTCAATCAGCCCCAGCATTTT
TRBD1	TRBJ1-1	once	TRBV6-5	CASRVDRGQTEAFF	TGTGCCAGCAGAGTGGACAGGGGGCAGACTGAAGCTTTCTTT
TRBD1	TRBJ2-5	.	TRBV11-3	CASSPGTGKETQYF	TGTGCCAGCAGCCCGGGGACAGGGAAAGAGACCCAGTACTTC
.	TRBJ1-2	.	TRBV5-1	CASSLAWTTPGGYTF	TGCGCCAGCAGCTTGGCCTGGACTACACCTGGCGGCTACACCTTC
.	TRBJ1-5	.	TRBV7-8	CASSLEGFNSNQPQHF	TGTGCCAGCAGCTTAGAAGGGTTTAATAGCAATCAGCCCCAGCATTTT
.	TRBJ1-5	few	TRBV30	CAWSVDSYYSNQPQHF	TGTGCCTGGAGCGTGGACAGTTATTATAGCAATCAGCCCCAGCATTTT
.	TRBJ1-2	many	TRBV10-3	CAISDREGYTF	TGTGCCATCAGTGACCGCGAGGGCTACACCTTC
.	TRBJ1-4	.	TRBV19	CASSSSSGGNEKLFF	TGTGCCAGTAGTTCCTCCTCCGGTGGTAATGAAAAACTGTTTTTT
.	TRBJ1-5	.	TRBV19	CASSIMGNQPQHF	TGTGCCAGTAGTATTATGGGCAATCAGCCCCAGCATTTT
TRBD2	TRBJ2-5	few	TRBV5-6	CASSRAGGHQETQYF	TGTGCCAGCAGCCGAGCGGGAGGTCACCAAGAGACCCAGTACTTC
TRBD2	TRBJ2-1	.	TRBV7-2	CASSLARLAGGSSYNEQFF	TGTGCCAGCAGCTTAGCGCGACTAGCGGGAGGCAGTTCCTACAATGAGCAGTTCTTC
.	TRBJ2-1	once	TRBV5-1	CASSASPSSYNEQFF	TGCGCCAGCAGCGCCTCACCGAGCTCCTACAATGAGCAGTTCTTC
.	TRBJ1-4	.	TRBV30	CAWSVRDTNEKLFF	TGTGCCTGGAGTGTCCGGGACACAAATGAAAAACTGTTTTTT
.	TRBJ2-1	once	TRBV9	CASSPRSSISYNEQFF	TGTGCCAGCAGCCCCCGATCTAGCATTTCCTACAATGAGCAGTTCTTC
TRBD2	TRBJ2-1	once	TRBV7-6	CASSRTSGGGQFSYNEQFF	TGTGCCAGCAGCCGTACTAGCGGGGGGGGCCAATTTTCCTACAATGAGCAGTTCTTC
.	TRBJ2-3	.	TRBV11-1	CASSLVSGASPDTQYF	TGTGCCAGCAGCTTAGTTTCAGGGGCATCCCCAGATACGCAGTATTTT
.	TRBJ1-1	.	TRBV11-2	CASSVQGPEAFF	TGTGCCAGCAGCGTACAGGGCCCTGAAGCTTTCTTT
.	TRBJ1-2	.	TRBV5-1	CASSLESANYGYTF	TGCGCCAGCAGCTTGGAGAGTGCTAACTATGGCTACACCTTC
.	TRBJ2-5	.	TRBV10-3	CATPVDSLSLLYQETQYF	TGTGCCACCCCCGTCGACAGCCTTTCTCTCTTGTACCAAGAGACCCAGTACTTC
.	TRBJ1-1	.	TRBV12-2	CASRLKTGRGTEAFF	TGTGCAAGTCGCTTAAAAACGGGGCGAGGCACTGAAGCTTTCTTT
TRBD1	TRBJ1-1	.	TRBV6-6	CASSAPGQGYTEAFF	TGTGCCAGCAGTGCCCCGGGACAGGGTTACACTGAAGCTTTCTTT
.	TRBJ2-3	few	TRBV5-1	CASSLDTPRDTQYF	TGCGCCAGCAGCTTGGACACCCCGCGGGATACGCAGTATTTT
TRBD2	TRBJ2-1	.	TRBV7-2	CASSSPSGGRYEQFF	TGTGCCAGCAGCTCCCCTAGCGGGGGGAGGTATGAGCAGTTCTTC
.	TRBJ2-1	.	TRBV19	CASGQAWGNEQFF	TGTGCCAGTGGCCAGGCATGGGGCAATGAGCAGTTCTTC
.	TRBJ1-1	.	TRBV7-2	CASSLKGTPTEAFF	TGTGCCAGCAGCTTAAAAGGGACTCCAACTGAAGCTTTCTTT
TRBD2	TRBJ2-7	.	TRBV27	CASSPGTSGTYEQYF	TGTGCCAGCAGTCCAGGGACTAGCGGGACCTACGAGCAGTACTTC
.	TRBJ1-2	once	TRBV28	CASSLTGPNYGYTF	TGTGCCAGCAGTTTAACGGGACCAAACTATGGCTACACCTTC
.	TRBJ2-1	.	TRBV29-1	CSVDRGVGGEQFF	TGCAGCGTTGACCGCGGGGTCGGCGGTGAGCAGTTCTTC
.	TRBJ1-5	.	TRBV30	CAWSVQGGPSLRNQPQHF	TGTGCCTGGAGTGTACAAGGCGGACCTTCTCTTCGGAATCAGCCCCAGCATTTT
.	TRBJ2-5	once	TRBV18	CASSPAAGRETQYF	TGTGCCAGCTCACCGGCGGCGGGTCGGGAGACCCAGTACTTC
TRBD1	TRBJ1-3	.	TRBV18	CASSKPGQRRGNTIYF	TGTGCCAGCTCAAAACCGGGACAGCGGAGGGGAAACACCATATATTTT
TRBD2	TRBJ2-3	.	TRBV7-8	CASSLERFRGGKTDTQYF	TGTGCCAGCAGCTTAGAACGCTTTCGCGGGGGGAAGACAGATACGCAGTATTTT
.	TRBJ1-3	once	TRBV4-1	CASSQEPFLGSGNTIYF	TGCGCCAGCAGCCAAGAACCGTTTCTGGGCTCTGGAAACACCATATATTTT
TRBD1	TRBJ2-7	.	TRBV7-9	CASSPYGQGIHEQYF	TGTGCCAGCAGCCCTTACGGACAGGGGATCCACGAGCAGTACTTC
.	TRBJ1-6	.	TRBV4-1	CASSQDPNGVNNSPLHF	TGCGCCAGCAGCCAAGATCCAAATGGAGTTAATAATTCACCCCTCCACTTT
TRBD2	TRBJ2-5	.	TRBV2	CASSAPPGRASGRGGQETQYF	TGTGCCAGCAGTGCCCCCCCTGGACGGGCTAGCGGGAGAGGGGGCCAAGAGACCCAGTACTTC
.	TRBJ1-3	few	TRBV5-1	CASSLGPTGNTIYF	TGCGCCAGCAGCTTGGGGCCAACAGGAAACACCATATATTTT